The 27 T cell receptor beta chains below come from one sample, sequenced in a study of Graves' ophthalmopathy and Graves' hyperthyroidism. Transcripts of RNA were the source for amplifying TCR beta CDR3 regions. HTBI-primed first-round RT-PCR preceded second-round multiplex PCR. TCRdb re-analysed the multiplex PCR reads in MiXCR, keeping a single row per CDR3 protein. The table lists a few hundred thousand distinct CDR3 sequences, about 40% of them singletons, with 3.5% to 4.5% in the top ten. The sequenced sample consisted of peripheral blood or thyroid tissue (not recorded which). Receptor source: an adult man with Graves' hyperthyroidism.

The chain is built from TRBV7-2 and TRBJ1-6; a weak D match, TRBD1 (5 bases). V gave up 6 bases and J gave up 3 bases, with 12 bases separating them. CDR1 SGHTA and CDR2 FQGNSA come from the germline V gene. The CDR3 totals 15 residues. CDR3 in amino acids: CASSQGAHYNSPLHF. In DNA form, the CDR3 reads TGTGCCAGCAGTCAAGGGGCCCACTATAATTCACCCCTCCACTTT.

The chain combines TRBV10-3 with TRBJ1-6; TRBD1 matches at 8 bases. The CDR3 covers 14 residues. Germline loops: CDR1 ENHRY, CDR2 SYGVKD. The junction had 9 bases not matched to a gene; V was cut back by 6 bases and J by 11 bases. CDR3 sequence reads: CAISSETGAAPLHF. For the CDR3, the DNA is TGTGCCATCAGCAGTGAGACAGGGGCGGCACCCCTCCACTTT.

This clonotype showed up many times. V usage is TRBV7-8 and J usage is TRBJ2-2; D gene ambiguous. The length of the CDR3 is 14 residues. Trimming stripped 1 base from V and 6 bases from J, with 9 bases between. Germline V CDR1 and CDR2: SGHVS, FQNEAQ. DNA for the CDR3: TGTGCCAGCAGCTTAGAGCTGCTCTCCGGGGAGCTGTTTTTT. Protein product: CASSLELLSGELFF. The entire variable domain, with the rest obtained from reference TRBV7-8 and TRBJ2-2, is as follows: GAGVSQSPRYKVAKRGQDVALRCDPISGHVSLFWYQQALGQGPEFLTYFQNEAQLDKSGLPSDRFFAERPEGSVSTLKIQRTQQEDSAVYLCASSLELLSGELFFGEGSRLTVL.

This clonotype occurred many times. The chain joins TRBV7-2 to TRBJ2-7, with 8 bases matching TRBD1. The trim removed 5 bases at V and 5 bases at J, leaving 8 bases unmatched. The CDR3 is 14 residues long. Per germline, CDR1 SGHTA and CDR2 FQGNSA. In nucleotides, the CDR3 is TGTGCCAGCAGCCATCGGACAGGGCCGGACGAGCAGTACTTC. Translated, it gives CASSHRTGPDEQYF.

The sample holds many counts of this clonotype. This chain connects TRBV29-1 to TRBJ2-7; 8 bases are a match to TRBD1. CDR1 SQVTM and CDR2 ANQGSEA come from the germline V gene. The CDR3 length is 14 residues. V dropped 7 bases and J dropped 3; count of bases not matched to a gene: 11. The CDR3 bases are TGCAGCGGAATACCCGGGACAGGATTCTACGAGCAGTACTTC. Amino acids: CSGIPGTGFYEQYF.

Details on this clonotype: This may come from a read error, since a much larger clone is one base off. The CDR3 does not end in the conserved phenylalanine or tryptophan, so this is likely a read error. The rearrangement uses TRBV6-5 and TRBJ2-5, with 9 positions matching TRBD1. Unmatched junction bases numbered 4, after V lost 2 bases and J lost 3 bases. This CDR3 region has 15 residues. Germline V CDR1 and CDR2: MNHEY, SVGAGI. CDR3 DNA: TGTGCCAGCAGTTACGTAGGGACAGGGAAAGAGACCCAGTACTCC. Translating it yields CASSYVGTGKETQYS.

The genes are TRBV20-1 and TRBJ2-7, with 8 bases lining up with TRBD2. The V and J ends lost 3 bases and 2 bases, in that order; junction bases with no gene match: 9. The CDR3 spans 15 residues. Germline loops: CDR1 DFQATT, CDR2 SNEGSKA (reference sequence). The CDR3 is CSASYIAGIPYEQYF. CDR3 coding DNA: TGCAGTGCTAGTTACATAGCGGGGATCCCCTACGAGCAGTACTTC.

This clonotype was detected ten times or more. The chain carries TRBV15 and TRBJ2-7; D uncertain. Germline V lookup: CDR1 LNHNV, CDR2 YYDKDF (reference sequence). This CDR3 is 13 amino acids long. Trimming shortened V by 5 bases and J by 6 bases, and 14 bases separated the two germline ends. CDR3 protein: CATSSGLRSEQYF. CDR3 nucleotide sequence: TGTGCCACCAGCTCTGGATTACGATCCGAGCAGTACTTC.

This chain joins TRBV15 and TRBJ2-7, with 10 bases identical to TRBD2. The CDR3 totals 16 residues. V gave up 0 bases and J gave up 6 bases; unmatched junction bases: 8. Germline V gene lookup returns CDR1 LNHNV and CDR2 YYDKDF (reference sequence). The CDR3 DNA sequence: TGTGCCACCAGCAGAGATAGTCTAGCGGGAGTCCGCGAGCAGTACTTC. The encoded protein is CATSRDSLAGVREQYF. The full variable domain, in which reference TRBV15 and TRBJ2-7 provide the parts outside the CDR3, is DAMVIQNPRYQVTQFGKPVTLSCSQTLNHNVMYWYQQKSSQAPKLLFHYYDKDFNNEADTPDNFQSRRPNTSFCFLDIRSPGLGDTAMYLCATSRDSLAGVREQYFGPGTRLTVT.

The chain couples TRBV5-1 to TRBJ1-6, with 11 bases lining up with TRBD1. The V and J ends lost 6 bases and 7 bases, in that order; junction bases with no gene match: 9. The CDR3 contains 16 residues. Per the germline V gene, CDR1 is SGHRS and CDR2 is YFSETQ. The CDR3 coding sequence is TGCGCCAGCAACAAGGACAGGGGGCAAGGGAATTCACCCCTCCACTTT. This encodes CASNKDRGQGNSPLHF. The whole variable domain, remainder taken from reference TRBV5-1 and TRBJ1-6, is KAGVTQTPRYLIKTRGQQVTLSCSPISGHRSVSWYQQTPGQGLQFLFEYFSETQRNKGNFPGRFSGRQFSNSRSEMNVSTLELGDSALYLCASNKDRGQGNSPLHFGNGTRLTVT.

The chain recombines TRBV30 with TRBJ1-2; D perhaps matches TRBD1 (6 bases). V lost 5 bases and J lost 1, with 20 bases in between. CDR3 size: 16 residues. Looked up from germline, CDR1 is GTSNPN and CDR2 is SVGIG (reference sequence). The CDR3 sequence is CAWERLTTGNNYGYTF. The CDR3 nucleotides read TGTGCCTGGGAGAGACTAACTACAGGGAATAACTATGGCTACACCTTC.

This clonotype was seen ten or more times. The chain uses TRBV27 and TRBJ1-1, with unresolved D. Trimming removed 8 bases at V and 1 base at J, with 11 bases between. The CDR3 totals 13 residues. Germline lookup yields CDR1 MNHEY and CDR2 SMNVEV (reference sequence). CDR3 residues: CASASPANTEAFF. The CDR3 DNA follows: TGTGCCAGCGCTTCGCCAGCGAACACTGAAGCTTTCTTT.

This clonotype has a count of ten or more. J is TRBJ2-7 and V is TRBV19; 7 bases are shared with TRBD2. CDR3 length: 13 residues. Per the germline V gene, CDR1 is LNHDA and CDR2 is SQIVND (reference sequence). V shed 5 bases and J 2 bases; nucleotides not matched to a gene: 3. CDR3 loop: CASSLAVAYEQYF. CDR3 coding DNA: TGTGCCAGTAGTCTAGCGGTGGCCTACGAGCAGTACTTC.

The rearrangement joins TRBV29-1 to TRBJ2-7; a weak D match, TRBD1 (7 bases). Germline V gene lookup returns CDR1 SQVTM and CDR2 ANQGSEA. The V end lost 7 bases, the J end lost 5 bases, and 21 bases lay between the germline ends. The CDR3 has 14 residues. The CDR3 sequence: CSGRSDRRDHEQYF. The CDR3 nucleotides are TGCAGCGGGCGATCGGACAGGAGGGACCACGAGCAGTACTTC.

The chain recombines TRBV7-6 with TRBJ1-1; D possibly corresponds to TRBD1 (5 bases). The CDR3 runs to 16 residues. Germline assignment: CDR1 SGHVS and CDR2 FNYEAQ. Trimming took off 6 bases at V and 4 bases at J, with 21 bases between the two ends. The CDR3, as DNA: TGTGCCAGCAGTGGGAGCCGGGGGGGAGGAGGCACTGAAGCTTTCTTT. It codes for CASSGSRGGGGTEAFF.

This clonotype was picked up many times. This chain links TRBV15 with TRBJ1-3; D gene uncertain. The germline gives CDR1 LNHNV, CDR2 YYDKDF (reference sequence). The CDR3 covers 17 residues. Trimming stripped 1 base from V and 0 bases from J, with 13 bases between. The CDR3 nucleotides are TGTGCCACCAGCAGAGTGGGTGTAGTTACCTCTGGAAACACCATATATTTT. It codes for CATSRVGVVTSGNTIYF.

The genes are TRBV5-5 and TRBJ2-3, with D perhaps assigned TRBD1 or TRBD2 (6 bases each). CDR1 and CDR2 (germline): SGHKS, YYEKEE (reference sequence). V lost 4 bases and J lost 5, with 14 bases in between. The CDR3 extends over 14 amino acids. CDR3 in DNA: TGTGCCAGCAGCAGGGGGGAGTCGGGAGATACGCAGTATTTT. This gives the protein CASSRGESGDTQYF.

This clonotype was counted ten times or more. The rearrangement links TRBV29-1 to TRBJ2-7; D is tentatively TRBD1 or TRBD2 (5 bases each). The CDR3 is 13 amino acids. Germline CDR1 reads SQVTM; CDR2 reads ANQGSEA. V was trimmed by 3 bases and J by 2 bases, leaving 11 bases between them. Here the CDR3 DNA reads TGCAGCGTTGAGGGGACGGTACCCTACGAGCAGTACTTC. Amino acids: CSVEGTVPYEQYF.

The genes are TRBV25-1 and TRBJ2-7; 7 bases align to TRBD2. This CDR3 region has 14 residues. From germline, CDR1 is MGHDK and CDR2 SYGVNS. The trim removed 1 base at V and 5 bases at J, leaving 5 bases unmatched. The CDR3 is CASSESGGLHEQYF. The CDR3 DNA reads TGTGCCAGCAGTGAATCGGGGGGTCTTCACGAGCAGTACTTC.

This chain joins TRBV7-2 and TRBJ2-2; D is possibly TRBD2 (6 bases). V lost 2 bases and J lost 16, with 8 bases in between. Germline CDR1 reads SGHTA; CDR2 reads FQGNSA. The CDR3 is 10 residues long. The DNA for the CDR3 is TGTGCCAGCAGCTTAAGTAGCGGGTTTTTT. Its protein is CASSLSSGFF.

This chain uses TRBV9 with TRBJ2-2, with TRBD1 matching 7 bases. Germline lookup yields CDR1 SGDLS and CDR2 YYNGEE. V lost 4 bases to trimming and J lost 0 bases; unmatched junction nucleotides: 9. This CDR3 has 17 amino acids. The CDR3 loop is CASSQDHGTANTGELFF. The DNA for the CDR3 is TGTGCCAGCAGCCAAGACCACGGGACAGCGAACACCGGGGAGCTGTTTTTT. The full variable domain, in which reference TRBV9 and TRBJ2-2 provide the parts outside the CDR3, is DSGVTQTPKHLITATGQRVTLRCSPRSGDLSVYWYQQSLDQGLQFLIQYYNGEERAKGNILERFSAQQFPDLHSELNLSSLELGDSALYFCASSQDHGTANTGELFFGEGSRLTVL.

The CDR3 sequence: CASSPRRGRDYEQYF. DNA of the CDR3: TGTGCCAGCTCACCTCGCCGAGGCAGGGACTACGAGCAGTACTTC. The genes are TRBV10-3 and TRBJ2-7; tentatively, D is TRBD1 (5 bases). The V gene lost 10 bases and the J gene lost 3 bases, with 22 bases spanning the gap. CDR3 length: 15 amino acids. CDR1 is ENHRY, CDR2 SYGVKD, per germline.

This clonotype showed up many times. The rearrangement uses TRBV5-1 and TRBJ1-2; D gene uncertain. Per germline, CDR1 SGHRS and CDR2 YFSETQ. V lost 4 bases and J lost 8, with 21 bases in between. CDR3 length equals 15 residues. CDR3 sequence (DNA): TGCGCCAGCAGCCACAATTTTCAGGCGCCGGGCGGCTACACCTTC. It translates to CASSHNFQAPGGYTF.

In the case of this clonotype: A junction boundary mismatches the germline segment, possibly from a read error. V gene TRBV5-1 combines with J gene TRBJ1-1, with D maybe TRBD1 (5 bases). Germline-derived CDR1 and CDR2 are SGHRS and YFSETQ. CDR3 length: 13 amino acids. The CDR3 coding sequence is TGCGCCAGCAGCACCACTGGGGCGCTGGGAGCTCTCTTT. Amino acid sequence: CASSTTGALGALF.

Ten or more counts support this clonotype. The chain joins TRBV5-6 to TRBJ1-1; TRBD1 matches 9 bases. V trimming: 2 bases; J trimming: 4 bases; junction bases outside the gene matches: 3. In germline, CDR1 is SGHDT, CDR2 YYEEEE. The CDR3 runs 14 residues. CDR3 coding DNA: TGTGCCAGCAGCTTCGGGGACAGGGTCACTGAAGCTTTCTTT. It is translated as CASSFGDRVTEAFF.

This clonotype was detected many times. The CDR3 protein is CASSAQGLNSPLHF. The CDR3 DNA reads TGTGCCAGCAGTGCACAGGGGCTTAATTCACCCCTCCACTTT. The V call is TRBV6-5, the J call TRBJ1-6; TRBD1 matches 7 bases. Germline CDR1 and CDR2: MNHEY and SVGAGI. V was pared by 5 bases and J by 6 bases, with 4 bases of the junction left unmatched. This CDR3 has 14 residues.

This clonotype came up many times. The chain employs TRBV20-1 and TRBJ2-5, with D hard to call. Trimming removed 0 bases from V and 2 bases from J, with 10 bases in between. The germline CDR1 and CDR2 sequences are DFQATT and SNEGSKA (reference sequence). The length of the CDR3 is 14 residues. The CDR3: CSARDLGRQETQYF. CDR3 nucleotides: TGCAGTGCTAGAGATCTCGGCAGACAAGAGACCCAGTACTTC.